Listed here are 20 T cell receptor beta chains from one sample, sequenced in a study of shared clonotypes between healthy human individuals. CD45RO-negative cells were positively selected for CCR7, leaving out terminally differentiated effector memory CD45RA+ cells. Measured with immunoSEQ multiplex PCR; TCRdb has only the in-frame clones, and not every one. This sample yields around 600,000 clones, of which about 98% are seen a single time; 0.3% belongs to the top ten. Material for sequencing was naive CD8+ T cells sorted from blood. The receptors come from a man aged 25-45 years in good health.

The chain employs TRBV5-6 and TRBJ2-6; D is undetermined. The ends were cut back, 3 bases at V and 4 bases at J, with 14 bases in the middle. The CDR3 is 16 amino acids. CDR1 and CDR2 (germline): SGHDT, YYEEEE. The CDR3 region is CASSYLDRLGANVLTF. DNA of the CDR3: TGTGCCAGCAGCTACTTAGACCGGCTGGGGGCCAACGTCCTGACTTTC.

The chain has TRBV6-8 and TRBJ2-1; TRBD2 matches at 11 bases. CDR3 size: 17 residues. V was clipped by 4 bases and J by 7 bases; unmatched bases: 12. The germline V gene has CDR1 MNHGY and CDR2 SAAAGT. The CDR3 spells CASSCLKTSGRGNEQFF. CDR3 DNA sequence: TGTGCCAGCAGTTGCCTTAAAACTAGCGGGAGAGGGAATGAGCAGTTCTTC.

The chain links TRBV6-5 to TRBJ1-1; D gene unclear. Trimming stripped 6 bases from V and 3 bases from J, with 8 bases between. The CDR3 sequence is 12 residues long. Germline V gives CDR1 MNHEY, CDR2 SVGAGI. CDR3 loop: CASRGKYTEAFF. DNA for the CDR3: TGTGCCAGCAGGGGGAAGTACACTGAAGCTTTCTTT.

This rearrangement joins TRBV4-1 to TRBJ2-7, with 9 positions matching TRBD2. The CDR3 runs 18 residues. Germline CDR1 and CDR2: MGHRA and YSYEKL. Trimming took 1 base from V and 4 from J; bases not matched to a gene: 14. CDR3 DNA sequence: TGCGCCAGCAGCCAAGCGGTGCCTAGGGCTAGCGGGAAATACGAGCAGTACTTC. Translation: CASSQAVPRASGKYEQYF.

The chain uses TRBV27 and TRBJ2-3; TRBD2 matches 11 bases. This CDR3 is 19 amino acids long. CDR1 is MNHEY, CDR2 SMNVEV, per germline (reference sequence). V gave up 0 bases and J gave up 4 bases; unmatched junction bases: 12. The DNA for the CDR3 is TGTGCCAGCAGTTTATCGATCCCAACTAGCGGGAGTCAAGCAGATACGCAGTATTTT. Translated: CASSLSIPTSGSQADTQYF.

J is TRBJ2-2 and V is TRBV5-1; the match to TRBD2 covers 11 bases. The CDR3 sequence is 15 residues long. Germline V gives CDR1 SGHRS, CDR2 YFSETQ. V trimming: 5 bases; J trimming: 4 bases; junction bases outside the gene matches: 4. The CDR3: CASSRTSGRTGELFF. The CDR3 bases are TGCGCCAGCAGTCGGACTAGCGGGCGCACCGGGGAGCTGTTTTTT.

This rearrangement joins TRBV28 to TRBJ2-1; 8 bases fit TRBD2. The CDR3 totals 16 residues. After removal of 5 bases from V and 3 bases from J, the junction contained 9 bases not matched to a gene. CDR1 and CDR2 from the germline V gene are MDHEN and SYDVKM. CDR3 sequence: CASSAHGLAVYNEQFF. DNA for the CDR3: TGTGCCAGCAGTGCCCATGGACTAGCAGTCTACAATGAGCAGTTCTTC. The variable domain in full, with the rest retrieved from reference TRBV28 and TRBJ2-1, is DVKVTQSSRYLVKRTGEKVFLECVQDMDHENMFWYRQDPGLGLRLIYFSYDVKMKEKGDIPEGYSVSREKKERFSLILESASTNQTSMYLCASSAHGLAVYNEQFFGPGTRLTVL.

This sequence joins TRBV6-5 and TRBJ2-7; no firm D call. The CDR3 consists of 16 residues. Trimming removed 0 bases from V and 3 bases from J, with 15 bases in between. Looked up from germline, CDR1 is MNHEY and CDR2 is SVGAGI. In nucleotides, the CDR3 is TGTGCCAGCAGTTACTCGTTTGATGGCAAGAACTACGAGCAGTACTTC. Translated, it gives CASSYSFDGKNYEQYF.

This chain links TRBV6-5 with TRBJ1-2; D is ambiguous. In germline, CDR1 is MNHEY, CDR2 SVGAGI. V dropped 2 bases and J dropped 2 bases, with 12 bases sitting between them. The CDR3 has 15 residues. The CDR3 sequence: CASSYLEQSNYGYTF. The CDR3 coding sequence is TGTGCCAGCAGTTACCTCGAGCAGTCAAACTATGGCTACACCTTC.

The chain is built from TRBV29-1 and TRBJ2-2; D not resolved. The CDR3 length is 13 residues. The V end lost 7 bases, the J end lost 5 bases, and 14 bases lay between the germline ends. Germline V gene data show CDR1 as SQVTM and CDR2 as ANQGSEA. The CDR3 here is CSADPLGTGELFF. The CDR3 nucleotides are TGCAGCGCTGACCCCCTTGGAACCGGGGAGCTGTTTTTT.

This rearrangement joins TRBV14 to TRBJ2-7; D is ambiguous. There are 12 residues in the CDR3. Germline lookup yields CDR1 SGHDN and CDR2 FVKESK. Trimming stripped 5 bases from V and 4 bases from J, with 9 bases between. This chain's CDR3 is CASSDHPYEQYF. The CDR3 nucleotides read TGTGCCAGCAGCGATCACCCTTACGAGCAGTACTTC.

The rearrangement uses TRBV5-1 and TRBJ2-1, with 10 bases that match TRBD1. In germline, CDR1 is SGHRS, CDR2 YFSETQ. The junction had 7 bases not matched to a gene; V was cut back by 4 bases and J by 6 bases. The CDR3 is 15 amino acids. CDR3 in amino acids: CASSPTGTGANEQFF. CDR3 nucleotide sequence: TGCGCCAGCAGCCCCACCGGGACAGGGGCCAATGAGCAGTTCTTC. Filled out from reference TRBV5-1 and TRBJ2-1, the complete variable domain reads KAGVTQTPRYLIKTRGQQVTLSCSPISGHRSVSWYQQTPGQGLQFLFEYFSETQRNKGNFPGRFSGRQFSNSRSEMNVSTLELGDSALYLCASSPTGTGANEQFFGPGTRLTVL.

This CDR3 is CASAPGTGAYNEQFF. Written as DNA, the CDR3 is TGTGCCAGCGCACCCGGGACAGGGGCCTACAATGAGCAGTTCTTC. The chain joins TRBV25-1 to TRBJ2-1, with 10 bases that match TRBD1. The CDR3 is 15 residues long. The V gene's germline CDR1 is MGHDK and CDR2 SYGVNS. J gave up 2 bases and V 8 bases, and 6 bases lay outside the gene matches.

The chain combines TRBV7-9 with TRBJ1-2, with D possibly TRBD1 on 6 matching bases. Germline CDR1 and CDR2: SEHNR and FQNEAQ (reference sequence). V lost 1 base to trimming and J lost 4 bases, with 10 bases between them. This CDR3 has 14 amino acids. The CDR3 sequence is CASSLGTEGYGYTF. CDR3 DNA: TGTGCCAGCAGCTTAGGGACAGAGGGCTATGGCTACACCTTC.

The chain recombines TRBV6-6 with TRBJ2-3, with a possible D match to TRBD2 (5 bases). The ends were cut back, 0 bases at V and 5 bases at J, with 15 bases in the middle. This CDR3 contains 16 residues. Germline lookup yields CDR1 MNHNY and CDR2 SVGAGI (reference sequence). In DNA form, the CDR3 reads TGTGCCAGCAGTTACTCGTCGGGGTCGGCAGGAGATACGCAGTATTTT. Translated: CASSYSSGSAGDTQYF.

The chain recombines TRBV9 with TRBJ2-1; D is perhaps TRBD2 (5 bases). CDR3 length equals 16 residues. V was shortened by 3 bases and J by 2 bases, with 15 bases between the two germline ends. The germline gives CDR1 SGDLS, CDR2 YYNGEE. The CDR3: CASSGGGGGPYNEQFF. DNA of the CDR3: TGTGCCAGCAGCGGGGGTGGTGGCGGGCCCTACAATGAGCAGTTCTTC.

The CDR3 sequence is CASSGQGAGSNNEQFF. The CDR3 DNA reads as TGTGCCAGCAGCGGCCAAGGGGCAGGGAGCAACAATGAGCAGTTCTTC. The chain employs TRBV9 and TRBJ2-1, with D perhaps being TRBD1 or TRBD2 (5 bases each). CDR1 and CDR2 from the germline V gene are SGDLS and YYNGEE. The CDR3 has 16 residues. Trimming removed 3 bases from V and 5 bases from J, with 18 bases in between.

The chain couples TRBV2 to TRBJ1-1; D remains unclear. The V gene lost 6 bases and the J gene lost 1 base, with 12 bases spanning the gap. This CDR3 is 14 amino acids long. Germline CDR1 SNHLY, CDR2 FYNNEI. The CDR3 sequence: CASRHPVTNTEAFF. The CDR3 DNA reads TGTGCCAGCAGGCACCCAGTTACGAACACTGAAGCTTTCTTT.

The V and J genes are TRBV28 and TRBJ1-5; no definite D call. Deletions cut 2 bases from V and 6 bases from J, with 8 bases between. This CDR3 has 13 amino acids. Germline CDR1 MDHEN, CDR2 SYDVKM. The CDR3 sequence: CASSLGVGQPQHF. The CDR3 DNA is TGTGCCAGCAGTTTAGGGGTTGGTCAGCCCCAGCATTTT. The full variable domain, with the rest looked up from reference TRBV28 and TRBJ1-5, is DVKVTQSSRYLVKRTGEKVFLECVQDMDHENMFWYRQDPGLGLRLIYFSYDVKMKEKGDIPEGYSVSREKKERFSLILESASTNQTSMYLCASSLGVGQPQHFGDGTRLSIL.

V usage is TRBV27 and J usage is TRBJ2-7; D may match TRBD1 or TRBD2 (5 bases each). The germline V gene has CDR1 MNHEY and CDR2 SMNVEV (reference sequence). V lost 5 bases to trimming and J lost 6 bases, with 14 bases between them. The CDR3 runs to 13 residues. The CDR3 protein is CASSPGQVSEQYF. CDR3 bases: TGTGCCAGCAGTCCGGGGCAGGTCTCCGAGCAGTACTTC.